Shown below are 6 T cell receptor beta chains from a single sample sequenced in a study of cytomegalovirus exposure and HLA in healthy donors. PCR was performed using 60 Vbeta and 13 Jbeta primers. Clones were sequenced by immunoSEQ multiplex PCR, and TCRdb holds only the in-frame ones, with some missing. The data contain around 93,000 clones, approximately 80% of them singletons. Sequenced sample: PBMCs. All receptors derive from a man in his fifties or sixties in good health and CMV-seronegative.

The rearrangement joins TRBV27 to TRBJ1-4, with 7 bases lining up with TRBD1. From germline, CDR1 is MNHEY and CDR2 SMNVEV (reference sequence). The CDR3 consists of 15 residues. V shed 5 bases and J 8 bases; nucleotides not matched to a gene: 11. The CDR3 loop reads CASSPSRQGGEKLFF. The CDR3 DNA is TGTGCCAGCAGTCCCAGTAGACAGGGTGGGGAAAAACTGTTTTTT. The whole variable domain, remainder taken from reference TRBV27 and TRBJ1-4, is EAQVTQNPRYLITVTGKKLTVTCSQNMNHEYMSWYRQDPGLGLRQIYYSMNVEVTDKGDVPEGYKVSRKEKRNFPLILESPSPNQTSLYFCASSPSRQGGEKLFFGSGTQLSVL.

This chain connects TRBV7-2 to TRBJ1-6; weak D call: TRBD1 (5 bases). The germline V gene has CDR1 SGHTA and CDR2 FQGNSA. This CDR3 has 13 residues. With 5 bases removed from V and 9 bases from J, the gap between germline ends came to 11 bases. The DNA of the CDR3 is TGTGCCAGCAGCGCAGGGCAATCTTCACCCCTCCACTTT. Amino acids: CASSAGQSSPLHF.

The chain has TRBV12-5 and TRBJ2-2, with D possibly matching TRBD2 (5 bases). Per the germline V gene, CDR1 is LGHNT and CDR2 is FRNRAP. The CDR3 runs to 14 residues. V dropped 6 bases and J dropped 2 bases, with 10 bases sitting between them. The CDR3 reads CASGLGVNTGELFF. CDR3 in DNA: TGTGCTAGTGGCCTGGGAGTTAACACCGGGGAGCTGTTTTTT.

The chain carries TRBV5-1 and TRBJ2-1; possibly TRBD2 for D (5 bases). V gave up 0 bases and J gave up 7 bases, with 11 bases separating them. This CDR3 comprises 14 residues. The germline V gene has CDR1 SGHRS and CDR2 YFSETQ. The CDR3 is CASSLGGGSNEQFF. CDR3 sequence (DNA): TGCGCCAGCAGCTTGGGAGGCGGGTCGAATGAGCAGTTCTTC.

The table lists this clone with a few counts. The chain is built from TRBV6-4 and TRBJ2-7; 7 positions agree with TRBD2. Losses at the gene ends were 2 bases for V and 2 bases for J; bases not matched to a gene: 3. Germline V gene sequence: CDR1 MRHNA, CDR2 SNTAGT. CDR3 length equals 14 residues. The chain's CDR3 is CASSDRAGAYEQYF. Here the CDR3 DNA reads TGTGCCAGCAGTGACAGGGCGGGAGCCTACGAGCAGTACTTC.

CDR3 sequence (DNA): TGTGCCAGCAGCTCCCCCGGGACAGTTTACAATGAGCAGTTCTTC. Translation: CASSSPGTVYNEQFF. The chain links TRBV11-2 to TRBJ2-1; TRBD1 matches 7 bases. Looked up from germline, CDR1 is SGHAT and CDR2 is FQNNGV. The CDR3 spans 15 residues. With 4 bases clipped from V and 4 bases from J, the junction kept 7 bases outside the gene matches. Combining the CDR3 with reference TRBV11-2 and TRBJ2-1 gives the whole variable domain EAGVAQSPRYKIIEKRQSVAFWCNPISGHATLYWYQQILGQGPKLLIQFQNNGVVDDSQLPKDRFSAERLKGVDSTLKIQPAKLEDSAVYLCASSSPGTVYNEQFFGPGTRLTVL.